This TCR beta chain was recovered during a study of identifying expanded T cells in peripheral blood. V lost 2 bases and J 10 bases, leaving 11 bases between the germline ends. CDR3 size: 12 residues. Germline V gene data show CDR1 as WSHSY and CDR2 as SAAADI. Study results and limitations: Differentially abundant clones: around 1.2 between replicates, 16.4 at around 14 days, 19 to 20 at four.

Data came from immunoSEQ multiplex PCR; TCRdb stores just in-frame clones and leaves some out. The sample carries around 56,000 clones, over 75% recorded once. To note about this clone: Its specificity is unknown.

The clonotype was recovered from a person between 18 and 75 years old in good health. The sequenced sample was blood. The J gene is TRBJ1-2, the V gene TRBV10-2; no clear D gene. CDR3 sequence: CASSEVRVDYTF. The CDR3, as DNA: TGCGCCAGCAGTGAGGTTAGGGTTGACTACACCTTC.